This note documents a single T cell receptor beta chain sequence. This clonotype showed up just a few times. This clone's antigen is unknown. Base qualities are not provided; no much larger clone lies one nucleotide away. The source of the sample is a study of T cells in Graves' hyperthyroidism and ophthalmopathy (dated 2019 in TCRdb). Study-level background: Peripheral blood was sampled at the time of initial diagnosis, prior to any treatment. An independent validation cohort of fewer than 20 hyperthyroidism patients and over 15 patients who later progressed to ophthalmopathy tested prospective prediction of ophthalmopathy. After blood sampling, hyperthyroidism patients were treated with methimazole at a starting dose of 30 mg daily, and ophthalmopathy patients were treated with high-dose intravenous methylprednisolone. The roughly 94 discovery patients were randomly divided into training and test sets at a 7:3 ratio. The paper reports TCR Vbeta CDR3 sequencing of about 140 peripheral blood samples: around 45 ophthalmopathy, about 75 hyperthyroidism and around 17 progressor patients. To identify TCR V-J signatures that set the groups apart, the researchers used a discovery cohort of more than 95 patients, made up of 40 to 45 with Graves' ophthalmopathy and 55 to 65 with stable Graves' hyperthyroidism. In about 6 Graves' hyperthyroidism patients, the study also compared T-cell repertoires from thyroid tissue with T-cell repertoires from blood. Beyond this particular receptor, the publication reports: Sample size was not statistically predetermined, and investigators were not blinded to group allocation. Ophthalmopathy was separated from stable hyperthyroidism by a 13 V-J signature model, with 87.88% sensitivity and roughly 81% specificity obtained in cross-validation and 80%/75% obtained in testing. In validation, progression to ophthalmopathy was predicted by the model with around 70% sensitivity and 72% to 85% specificity, a median of around 5.9 months before onset. Most expanded thyroid clonotypes (frequency above 0.001) were also found in blood, which suggests that blood repertoires may mirror thyroid immune responses.

The TCR beta CDR3 regions were amplified from the RNA transcripts. For the first round of RT-PCR on the TCR CDR3, the HTBI primer set was used together with the Qiagen OneStep RT-PCR kit. Libraries were constructed in a second round of multiplex PCR, after which size selection and purification were performed. The libraries were sequenced on an Illumina HiSeq2000 using paired-end 100 bp reads. The published analysis was carried out like this. Raw data were processed with SOAPnuke, discarding reads with adapters, uncalled bases, mean Phred below 15, or no exact constant-primer or identifier match. High-quality paired reads were merged with COPE v1.2.5, and unique nucleotide sequences were defined as clonotypes. MiTCR v1.1 was used to align clonotypes to the IMGT TRBV, TRBD and TRBJ reference segments. Only V-J combinations with frequency above 0.0001, covering roughly 99% of repertoires, were analysed. The TCS score was defined as F50 (clonal expansion) divided by E x V (chaos), with BLOSUM62-based TCRdist calculated between CDR3 peptides within each V-J. Welch's t-statistics and random forest reduced around 510 V-J features to about 13, which were used in a naive Bayes classifier (R e1071). TCRdb ran its own pipeline on the public reads, namely fastp trimming at Q25 and MiXCR clone calling, and kept in-frame beta chains. A single entry per CDR3 protein holds the most common genes and DNA from its merged rows. The V and J calls follow TCRdb's processing rather than the paper's. The sample table records approximately 380,000 distinct CDR3 sequences; roughly 13% of these occur just once. Around 28% of the sample goes to the ten largest clones.

Ophthalmopathy patients had moderately to severely active disease, with a Clinical Activity Score of 3 or more, a NOSPECS grade of 4 or more, and a disease duration of less than 3 months. Exclusion was applied to patients with uncontrolled infections, other autoimmune diseases, pregnancy or lactation. Diagnoses relied on clinical symptoms, serum thyroxine and TRAb, thyroid ultrasound and orbital computed tomography. PBMCs were separated from under 12 ml of fresh peripheral blood using Ficoll-Paque density gradient centrifugation. Total RNA was extracted using Trizol reagent, and RNA quality was assessed on an Agilent 2100 Bioanalyzer. This TCR was sampled from a middle-aged man with Graves' ophthalmopathy. The specimen sequenced was blood.

The CDR3 region has the sequence CASSYPSGTGTYGYTF. The bases are TGTGCCAGCAGTTACCCGAGTGGGACAGGAACCTATGGCTACACCTTC. The V and J genes are TRBV6-5 and TRBJ1-2; TRBD1 aligns with 8 central bases. CDR3 length: 16 amino acids, cysteine to phenylalanine. CDR3 DNA only is kept here, 48 bases in frame from base 1. CDR1 and CDR2, per the germline V gene, are MNHEY and SVGAGI. After removal of 2 bases from V and 4 bases from J, the junction retains 9 bases not matched to a gene.